These 9 T cell receptor beta chains share one sample of origin, sequenced in a study of control samples from healthy donors and cancer patients. Here immunoSEQ multiplex PCR was the method, and the copy in TCRdb shows in-frame clones only, minus some. The table has around 68,000 clones, approximately 88% seen once. Sequenced input: blood. The receptor source for this set is a man over 45 in good health.

CDR3 DNA: TGTGCCAGCAGCCCCGGACTGGCGGGCTACGAGCAGTACTTC. This gives the protein CASSPGLAGYEQYF. The chain uses TRBV7-2 and TRBJ2-7; a weak D match, TRBD2 (5 bases). CDR3 length: 14 amino acids. From germline, CDR1 is SGHTA and CDR2 FQGNSA. Trimming removed 5 bases at V and 3 bases at J, with 14 bases between. The variable domain in full, completed from reference TRBV7-2 and TRBJ2-7, reads GAGVSQSPSNKVTEKGKDVELRCDPISGHTALYWYRQSLGQGLEFLIYFQGNSAPDKSGLPSDRFSAERTGGSVSTLTIQRTQQEDSAVYLCASSPGLAGYEQYFGPGTRLTVT.

The rearrangement uses TRBV7-9 and TRBJ1-2; a weak D match, TRBD1 (5 bases). Germline assignment: CDR1 SEHNR and CDR2 FQNEAQ (reference sequence). The CDR3 covers 15 residues. V gave up 1 base and J gave up 1 base, with 10 bases separating them. CDR3 bases: TGTGCCAGCAGCTTAGTGGGGGGAAGTAACTATGGCTACACCTTC. Its protein is CASSLVGGSNYGYTF.

The rearrangement uses TRBV5-1 and TRBJ2-2; possible D gene TRBD2, 6 bases. V lost 2 bases, J lost 5 bases, and 19 bases lay in between. Per germline, CDR1 SGHRS and CDR2 YFSETQ. The CDR3 runs 17 residues. This chain's CDR3 is CASSFEGPLLATGELFF. Here the CDR3 DNA reads TGCGCCAGCAGCTTTGAAGGGCCGTTACTAGCAACCGGGGAGCTGTTTTTT.

The rearrangement links TRBV3-1 (or the pseudogene TRBV3-2) to TRBJ1-2, with a weak D call TRBD1 (5 bases). The CDR3 runs 15 residues. V lost 2 bases and J lost 7, with 17 bases in between. Per the germline V gene, CDR1 is LGHDT and CDR2 is YNNKEL (reference sequence). CDR3 coding DNA: TGTGCCAGCAGCCAACGGGGCGCGGAAGTTGGTGGCTACACCTTC. The encoded protein is CASSQRGAEVGGYTF.

The sample holds a few counts of this clone. The rearrangement joins TRBV3-1 (or the pseudogene TRBV3-2) to TRBJ1-5; D unresolved. Germline V gene sequence: CDR1 LGHDT, CDR2 YNNKEL (reference sequence). This CDR3 comprises 14 residues. V dropped 4 bases and J dropped 0 bases, with 7 bases sitting between them. CDR3 loop: CASSRGYSNQPQHF. In DNA form, the CDR3 reads TGTGCCAGCAGCCGCGGATATAGCAATCAGCCCCAGCATTTT.

This chain links TRBV9 with TRBJ1-5, with D possibly being TRBD1 (5 bases). Germline lookup yields CDR1 SGDLS and CDR2 YYNGEE. Trimming stripped 3 bases from V and 6 bases from J, with 13 bases between. The CDR3 has 14 amino acids. Here the CDR3 DNA reads TGTGCCAGCAGCGGGGGCTCATCGGGTCAGCCCCAGCATTTT. Translation: CASSGGSSGQPQHF. Looking up the rest from reference TRBV9 and TRBJ1-5 gives the full variable domain: DSGVTQTPKHLITATGQRVTLRCSPRSGDLSVYWYQQSLDQGLQFLIQYYNGEERAKGNILERFSAQQFPDLHSELNLSSLELGDSALYFCASSGGSSGQPQHFGDGTRLSIL.

The rearrangement joins TRBV10-3 to TRBJ2-5; 9 bases align to TRBD2. The length of the CDR3 is 13 residues. Germline trimming cut 5 bases from V and 3 bases from J; bases unmatched to any gene: 1. The germline CDR1 and CDR2 sequences are ENHRY and SYGVKD. The CDR3 DNA reads TGTGCCATCAGTATAGCGGGAGAAGAGACCCAGTACTTC. It encodes CAISIAGEETQYF.

In nucleotides, the CDR3 is TGTGCCAGCATTCGGAGGGGGATAGCGGAAGCTTTCTTT. Its translation is CASIRRGIAEAFF. The chain carries TRBV6-5 and TRBJ1-1; weak D call: TRBD1 (6 bases). This CDR3 comprises 13 residues. Per the germline V gene, CDR1 is MNHEY and CDR2 is SVGAGI. The V gene lost 7 bases and the J gene lost 8 bases, with 17 bases spanning the gap.

V usage is TRBV9 and J usage is TRBJ2-2; maybe TRBD1 (8 bases). The CDR3 totals 16 residues. V was clipped by 3 bases and J by 1 base, with 13 bases between them. Germline CDR1 SGDLS, CDR2 YYNGEE. The DNA of the CDR3 is TGTGCCAGCAGCGACAGGGGGGGGATGAACACCGGGGAGCTGTTTTTT. Translation gives CASSDRGGMNTGELFF.